This TCR beta chain stems from a study of beta chain features in type 1 diabetes. As for the study in general: Patients were similar to healthy donors in age and gender (as well as in cell yields). Findings and limits, study-wide: PCR might pick shorter templates more often, in the same way for patients and controls.

The junction had 2 bases not matched to a gene; V was cut back by 0 bases and J by 4 bases. The CDR3 runs to 14 residues. CDR1 and CDR2 (germline): MGHRA, YSYEKL. Of note for this clone: Its antigen remains unknown.

The sequenced template was cDNA made from the entire isolated RNA. Sequencing was performed with immunoSEQ multiplex PCR; in TCRdb, only in-frame clones are kept and a portion is missing. The sample carries under 300,000 clones, around 26% recorded once. The chain joins TRBV4-1 to TRBJ2-5; TRBD1 matches at 7 bases. The receptor was derived from a man younger than 40 in good health. Material for sequencing was central memory CD4+ T cells from blood. The CDR3 sequence is CASSQETGRETQYF. CDR3 nucleotides: TGCGCCAGCAGCCAAGAGACAGGGCGAGAGACCCAGTACTTC.